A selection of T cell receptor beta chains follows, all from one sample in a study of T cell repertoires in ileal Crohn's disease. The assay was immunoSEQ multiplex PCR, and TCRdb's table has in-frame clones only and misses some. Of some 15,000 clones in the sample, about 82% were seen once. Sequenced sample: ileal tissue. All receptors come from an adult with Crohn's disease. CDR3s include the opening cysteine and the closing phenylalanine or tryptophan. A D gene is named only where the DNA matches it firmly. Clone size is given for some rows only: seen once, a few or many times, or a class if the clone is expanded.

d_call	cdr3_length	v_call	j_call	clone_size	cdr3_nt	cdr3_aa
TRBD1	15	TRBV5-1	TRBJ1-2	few	TGCGCCAGCAGCCTGGGGGACAGGGCAATCTATGGCTACACCTTC	CASSLGDRAIYGYTF
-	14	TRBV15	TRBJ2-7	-	TGTGCCACCAGCACCCAGGGGAGCACCTACGAGCAGTACTTC	CATSTQGSTYEQYF
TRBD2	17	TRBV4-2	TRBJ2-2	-	TGTGCCAGCAGCCAGGGACTAGCGGGAACCCCGACCGGGGAGCTGTTTTTT	CASSQGLAGTPTGELFF
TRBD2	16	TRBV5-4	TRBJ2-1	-	TGTGCCAGCAGCCACCCGACTAGCGGGGCCGACAATGAGCAGTTCTTC	CASSHPTSGADNEQFF
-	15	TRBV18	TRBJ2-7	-	TGTGCCAGCTCCCCTCTATCAGGACAAACGGACGAGCAGTACTTC	CASSPLSGQTDEQYF
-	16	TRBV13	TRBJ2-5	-	TGTGCCAGCAGCTTAGGCGGCCCGGATGGAGAAAAGACCCAGTACTTC	CASSLGGPDGEKTQYF
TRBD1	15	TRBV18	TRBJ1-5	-	TGTGCCAGCTCACCGGACAGGGATGGGTCTCAGCCCCAGCATTTT	CASSPDRDGSQPQHF
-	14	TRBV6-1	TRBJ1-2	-	TGTGCCAGCAGTGAAGCGCGCGGCCCCTATGGCTACACCTTC	CASSEARGPYGYTF
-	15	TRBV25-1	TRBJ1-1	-	TGTGCCAGCAGTGAATCTCAGGGACTCTGGGGCGTTGCTTTCTTT	CASSESQGLWGVAFF
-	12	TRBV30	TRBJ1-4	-	TGTGCCTGGAGTGCAGGGAGGGAAAAACTGTTTTTT	CAWSAGREKLFF
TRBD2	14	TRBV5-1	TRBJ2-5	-	TGCGCCAGCACCCCTACTAGCGGGAGTAGGGACCAGTACTTC	CASTPTSGSRDQYF
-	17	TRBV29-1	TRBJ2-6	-	TGCAGCGTTGATAGTGGGGGCAGCGGGGATGGGGCCAACGTCCTGACTTTC	CSVDSGGSGDGANVLTF
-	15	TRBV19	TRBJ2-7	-	TGTGCCAGTAGTATCTCCCCGGCTAGCTCCTACGAGCAGTACTTC	CASSISPASSYEQYF
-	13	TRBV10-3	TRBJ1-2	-	TGTGCCATCAGCCCACAGGCCACCTATGGCTACACCTTC	CAISPQATYGYTF
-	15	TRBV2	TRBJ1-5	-	TGTGCCAGCAGTGAGGAGGGTGTGCGCAATCAGCCCCAGCATTTT	CASSEEGVRNQPQHF
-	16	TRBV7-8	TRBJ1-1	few	TGTGCCAGCAGGAACTCACCGTCGGGGGTTGCCACTGAAGCTTTCTTT	CASRNSPSGVATEAFF
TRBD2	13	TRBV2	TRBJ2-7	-	TGTGCCAGCAGTGCCAGCGGGAGTTACGAGCAGTACTTC	CASSASGSYEQYF
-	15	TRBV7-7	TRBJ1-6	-	TGTGCTAGCAGCTTATCTCGGCAGGGAGGTTCACCCCTCCACTTT	CASSLSRQGGSPLHF
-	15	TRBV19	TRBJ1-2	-	TGTGCCAGTAGTATCCCGACAGGAGCTAACTATGGCTACACCTTC	CASSIPTGANYGYTF
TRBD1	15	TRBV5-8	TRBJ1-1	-	TGTGCCAGCAGCACCCCGGGACAGGGGCACACTGAAGCTTTCTTT	CASSTPGQGHTEAFF
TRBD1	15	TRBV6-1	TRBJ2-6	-	TGTGCCTCGGGACAGGGGTTTTCTGGGGCCAACGTCCTGACTTTC	CASGQGFSGANVLTF
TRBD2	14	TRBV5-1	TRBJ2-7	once	TGCGCCAGCAGCTCAACTAGCGGGAGAAACGAGCAGTACTTC	CASSSTSGRNEQYF
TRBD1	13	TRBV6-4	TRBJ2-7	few	TGTGCCAGCAGCGCAAACAGGGGCGACGAGCAGTACTTC	CASSANRGDEQYF
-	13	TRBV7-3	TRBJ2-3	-	TGTGCCAGCAGTTGGTACCGGGAAGATACGCAGTATTTT	CASSWYREDTQYF
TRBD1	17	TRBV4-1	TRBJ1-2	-	TGCGCCAGCAGCCAGATGACAGGGACGTGGTCTAACTATGGCTACACCTTC	CASSQMTGTWSNYGYTF
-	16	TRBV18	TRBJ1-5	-	TGTGCCAGCTCACCGGCCGCAAGGGACACGAGTTTGGGCCAGCATTTT	CASSPAARDTSLGQHF
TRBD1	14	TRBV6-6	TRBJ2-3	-	TGTGCCAGCAGTACTGGGACAGGCACAGATACGCAGTATTTT	CASSTGTGTDTQYF
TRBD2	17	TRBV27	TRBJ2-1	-	TGTGCCAGCAGTTTATCCCTACCCGGACTAGCGGGCTATGAGCAGTTCTTC	CASSLSLPGLAGYEQFF
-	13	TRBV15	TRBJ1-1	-	TGTGCCACCGAAGACACTTGGAACACTGAAGCTTTCTTT	CATEDTWNTEAFF
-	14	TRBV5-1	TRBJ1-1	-	TGCGCCAGCAGCGTTACAAGAATTAACACTGAAGCTTTCTTT	CASSVTRINTEAFF
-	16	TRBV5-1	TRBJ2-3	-	TGCGCCAGCAGCCCAATAGGGAGTGCGGCAACAGATACGCAGTATTTT	CASSPIGSAATDTQYF
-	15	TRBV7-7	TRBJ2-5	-	TGTGCCAGCAGCTTAGTGAGGAGTGGGAGAGAGACCCAGTACTTC	CASSLVRSGRETQYF
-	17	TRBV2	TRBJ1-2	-	TGTGCCAGCCAAGCGCCCCCGTGGGGGGAGAACTATGTAGGCTACACCTTC	CASQAPPWGENYVGYTF
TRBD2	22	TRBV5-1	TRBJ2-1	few	TGCGCCAGCAGCTTGGACCACCGAGGGGTGAGCGGGAGGCTCAGCTCCTACAATGAGCAGTTCTTC	CASSLDHRGVSGRLSSYNEQFF
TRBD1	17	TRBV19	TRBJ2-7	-	TGTGCCAGTAGTCCCTACCCCGGGACAGGGACCAACAACGAGCAGTACTTC	CASSPYPGTGTNNEQYF
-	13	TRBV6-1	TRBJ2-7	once	TGTGCCAGCAGTGACTATACCTACGACGAGCAGTACTTC	CASSDYTYDEQYF
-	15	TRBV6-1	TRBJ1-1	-	TGTGCCAGCAGTCGGACACTTCAAGGGGCGACTGAAGCTTTCTTT	CASSRTLQGATEAFF
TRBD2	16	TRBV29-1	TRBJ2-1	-	TGCAGCGTTGCCAAGATGACTAGCGGGAGGGCGGGGGAGCAGTTCTTC	CSVAKMTSGRAGEQFF
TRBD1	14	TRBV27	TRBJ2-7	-	TGTGCCAGCAGTTTAGGACAGGGGAGGGACGAGCAGTACTTC	CASSLGQGRDEQYF
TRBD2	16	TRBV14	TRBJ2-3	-	TGTGCCAGCAGCCAGCCAGCGGGGACTAGCACAGATACGCAGTATTTT	CASSQPAGTSTDTQYF
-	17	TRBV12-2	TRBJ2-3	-	TGTGCAAGTCGCCCGGCCAAACAGGGGGGGGGCACAGATACGCAGTATTTT	CASRPAKQGGGTDTQYF
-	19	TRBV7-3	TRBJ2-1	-	TGTGCCAGCAGCCCTCGCGGGGGCCGACAGCCCGACAACTACAATGAGCAGTTCTTC	CASSPRGGRQPDNYNEQFF
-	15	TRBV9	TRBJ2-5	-	TGTGCCAGCAGCGTAGAGGGAGTGGGGTCAGAGACCCAGTACTTC	CASSVEGVGSETQYF
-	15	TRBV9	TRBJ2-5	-	TGTGCCAGCAGCGTAGGGAGACCCACACAAGAGACCCAGTACTTC	CASSVGRPTQETQYF
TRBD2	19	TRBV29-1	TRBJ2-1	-	TGCAGCGGTCGAAATCCGGGACTAGCGGGTCGTAGCTCCTACAATGAGCAGTTCTTC	CSGRNPGLAGRSSYNEQFF